Below, 9 T cell receptor beta chains from the same sample are listed, as sequenced in a study of blood T cells in healthy people across ages. The use of a sample-barcoded 5' primer and a J-beta primer mix characterized a second PCR of roughly 6 to 12 cycles. Each CDR3 protein is one row after TCRdb ran MiXCR on the 5' RACE reads. The data hold about 1.7 million distinct CDR3 sequences, with 25% to 30% observed a single time. The sequenced sample consisted of blood. All receptors derive from a woman aged 30 to 39 in good health.

V usage is TRBV20-1 and J usage is TRBJ1-1; D is uncertain. V gave up 1 base and J gave up 4 bases, with 4 bases separating them. CDR1 is DFQATT and CDR2 is SNEGSKA in the germline V gene (reference sequence). The CDR3 has 11 amino acids. CDR3 region: CSARAPTEAFF. The CDR3 region has the DNA TGCAGTGCTAGAGCCCCCACTGAAGCTTTCTTT.

Concerning this clonotype: A much larger clone lies a single base off, so this may be a read error. The genes are TRBV7-9 and TRBJ2-1; 8 bases fit TRBD2. Germline V gene sequence: CDR1 SEHNR, CDR2 FQNEAQ (reference sequence). This CDR3 has 18 amino acids. The CDR3 DNA reads as TGTGCCAGCAGCTTAGGAGTTATGCGGGAGGAGTATTACAATAAGCAGTTCTTC. This translates into CASSLGVMREEYYNKQFF.

J is TRBJ2-7 and V is TRBV7-9; 13 nucleotides line up with TRBD2. The junction had 8 bases not matched to a gene; V was cut back by 5 bases and J by 7 bases. Germline-derived CDR1 and CDR2 are SEHNR and FQNEAQ (reference sequence). This CDR3 region has 15 residues. The CDR3 DNA reads as TGTGCCAGCAGCGGCAGGACTAGCGGGGGTGCGGAGCAGTACTTC. Translating gives CASSGRTSGGAEQYF.

With regard to this clonotype: The germline gene is not matched at one end of the junction; a read error may be the cause. The chain has TRBV7-9 and TRBJ2-1; D gene uncertain. Germline CDR1 is SEHNR and CDR2 is FQNEAQ (reference sequence). The CDR3 loop spans 15 amino acids. The CDR3 region is CASSLYTNSNNEQFF. The CDR3 DNA follows: TGTGCCAGCAGCTTGTATACCAACTCCAACAATGAGCAGTTCTTC.

The chain has TRBV20-1 and TRBJ2-3, with TRBD2 identical over 9 bases. The V gene's germline CDR1 is DFQATT and CDR2 SNEGSKA (reference sequence). The CDR3 totals 12 residues. CDR3 protein: CVAGVSTDTQYF. CDR3 bases: TGCGTAGCGGGAGTCAGTACAGATACGCAGTATTTT.

The chain uses TRBV7-9 and TRBJ2-1; the match to TRBD1 covers 7 bases. Germline V CDR1 and CDR2: SEHNR, FQNEAQ (reference sequence). Trimming at V came to 5 bases and at J to 2 bases, leaving 9 bases not matched to a gene. The CDR3 runs to 16 residues. CDR3 DNA sequence: TGTGCCAGCAGCAGGGAAGACAGGGCCCCCTACAATGAGCAGTTCTTC. Translating gives CASSREDRAPYNEQFF. Full variable domain (rest looked up from reference TRBV7-9 and TRBJ2-1): DTGVSQNPRHKITKRGQNVTFRCDPISEHNRLYWYRQTLGQGPEFLTYFQNEAQLEKSRLLSDRFSAERPKGSFSTLEIQRTEQGDSAMYLCASSREDRAPYNEQFFGPGTRLTVL.

The V gene is TRBV29-1, the J gene TRBJ1-6; TRBD1 matches 7 bases. V lost 6 bases and J lost 4; bases outside the gene matches: 6. The CDR3 runs 14 residues. Germline V gene lookup returns CDR1 SQVTM and CDR2 ANQGSEA. The CDR3 DNA sequence: TGCAGCGTAACGCAGGGGGGTTATAATTCACCCCTCCACTTT. Its protein is CSVTQGGYNSPLHF.

This clonotype was detected many times. V and J are TRBV10-3 and TRBJ2-4; D not certain. V was shortened by 0 bases and J by 3 bases, with 6 bases between the two germline ends. Germline CDR1 is ENHRY and CDR2 is SYGVKD. This CDR3 comprises 14 residues. CDR3 sequence: CAISESQNKNIQYF. CDR3 nucleotide sequence: TGTGCCATCAGTGAGTCACAGAACAAAAACATTCAGTACTTC.

The chain links TRBV28 to TRBJ1-2; 9 nucleotides match TRBD1. The germline CDR1 and CDR2 sequences are MDHEN and SYDVKM. This CDR3 is built from 13 residues. V was pared by 6 bases and J by 6 bases, with 5 bases of the junction left unmatched. The CDR3 DNA reads TGTGCCAGCAGACACAGGGGGCAGAATGGCTACACCTTC. Translation: CASRHRGQNGYTF.